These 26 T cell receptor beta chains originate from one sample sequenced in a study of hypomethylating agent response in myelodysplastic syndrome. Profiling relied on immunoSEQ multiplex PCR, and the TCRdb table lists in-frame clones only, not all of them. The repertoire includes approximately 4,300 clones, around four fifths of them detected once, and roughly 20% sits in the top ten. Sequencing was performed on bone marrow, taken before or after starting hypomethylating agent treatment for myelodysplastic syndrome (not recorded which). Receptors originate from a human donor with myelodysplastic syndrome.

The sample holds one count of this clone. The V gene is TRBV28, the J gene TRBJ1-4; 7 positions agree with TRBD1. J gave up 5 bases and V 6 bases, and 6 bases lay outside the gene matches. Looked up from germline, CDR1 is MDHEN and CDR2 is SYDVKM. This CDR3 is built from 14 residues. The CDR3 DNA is TGTGCCAGCAGGCTAGGACAGGCAAATGAAAAACTGTTTTTT. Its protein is CASRLGQANEKLFF.

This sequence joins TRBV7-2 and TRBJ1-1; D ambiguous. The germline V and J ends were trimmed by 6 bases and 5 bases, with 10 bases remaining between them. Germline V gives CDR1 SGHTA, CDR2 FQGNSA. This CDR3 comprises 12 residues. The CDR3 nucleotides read TGTGCCAGCAGGTCGGGCCCAACTGAAGCTTTCTTT. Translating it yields CASRSGPTEAFF.

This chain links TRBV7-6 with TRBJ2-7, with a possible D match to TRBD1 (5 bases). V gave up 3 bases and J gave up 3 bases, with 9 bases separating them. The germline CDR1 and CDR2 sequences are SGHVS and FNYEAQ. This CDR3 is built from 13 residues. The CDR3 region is CASSFGHLYEQYF. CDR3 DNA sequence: TGTGCCAGCAGCTTCGGACACCTCTACGAGCAGTACTTC.

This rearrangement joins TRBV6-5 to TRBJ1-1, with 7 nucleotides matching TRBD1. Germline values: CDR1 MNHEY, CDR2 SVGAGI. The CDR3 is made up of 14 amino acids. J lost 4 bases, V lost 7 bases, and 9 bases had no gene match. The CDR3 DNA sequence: TGTGCCAGCAAGGAGGGGGCAGGGGTCACTGAAGCTTTCTTT. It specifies CASKEGAGVTEAFF.

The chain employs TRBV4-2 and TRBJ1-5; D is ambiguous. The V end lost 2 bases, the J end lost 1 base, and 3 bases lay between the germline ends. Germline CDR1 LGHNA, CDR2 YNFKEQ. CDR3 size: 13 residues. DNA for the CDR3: TGTGCCAGCAGCCAAAGCAGCAATCAGCCCCAGCATTTT. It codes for CASSQSSNQPQHF.

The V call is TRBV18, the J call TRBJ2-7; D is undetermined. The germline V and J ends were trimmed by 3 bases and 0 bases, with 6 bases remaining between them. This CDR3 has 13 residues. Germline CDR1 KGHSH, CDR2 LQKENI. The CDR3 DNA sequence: TGTGCCAGCTCACCTCCCAGCTCCTACGAGCAGTACTTC. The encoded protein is CASSPPSSYEQYF.

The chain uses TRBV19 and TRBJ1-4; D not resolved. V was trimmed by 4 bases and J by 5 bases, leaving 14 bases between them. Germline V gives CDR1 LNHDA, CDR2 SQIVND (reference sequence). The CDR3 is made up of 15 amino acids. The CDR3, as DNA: TGTGCCAGTAGTAAGGACCGCAGAAGCAATGAAAAACTGTTTTTT. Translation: CASSKDRRSNEKLFF.

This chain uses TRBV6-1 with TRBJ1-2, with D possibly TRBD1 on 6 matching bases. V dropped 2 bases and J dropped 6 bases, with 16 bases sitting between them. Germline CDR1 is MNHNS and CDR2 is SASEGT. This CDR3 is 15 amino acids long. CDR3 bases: TGTGCCAGCAGTGAAAATGCAGGGGTGGGAGATGGCTACACCTTC. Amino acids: CASSENAGVGDGYTF.

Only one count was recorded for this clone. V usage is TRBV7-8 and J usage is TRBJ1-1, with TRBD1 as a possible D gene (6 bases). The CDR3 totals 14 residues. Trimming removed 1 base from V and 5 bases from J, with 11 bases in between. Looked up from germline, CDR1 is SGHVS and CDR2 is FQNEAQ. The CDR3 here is CASSLGGGGTEAFF. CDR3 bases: TGTGCCAGCAGCTTAGGAGGGGGAGGGACTGAAGCTTTCTTT.

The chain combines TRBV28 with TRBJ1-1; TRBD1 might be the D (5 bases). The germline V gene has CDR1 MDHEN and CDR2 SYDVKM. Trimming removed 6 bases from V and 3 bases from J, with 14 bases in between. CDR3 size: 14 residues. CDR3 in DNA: TGTGCCAGCAGCTACCCCCAGGGTGACACTGAAGCTTTCTTT. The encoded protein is CASSYPQGDTEAFF.

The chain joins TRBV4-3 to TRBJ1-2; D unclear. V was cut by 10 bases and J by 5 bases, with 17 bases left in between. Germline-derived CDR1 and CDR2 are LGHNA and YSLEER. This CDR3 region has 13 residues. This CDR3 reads CATPGVRAYGYTF. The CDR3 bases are TGCGCCACCCCGGGTGTGAGGGCTTATGGCTACACCTTC.

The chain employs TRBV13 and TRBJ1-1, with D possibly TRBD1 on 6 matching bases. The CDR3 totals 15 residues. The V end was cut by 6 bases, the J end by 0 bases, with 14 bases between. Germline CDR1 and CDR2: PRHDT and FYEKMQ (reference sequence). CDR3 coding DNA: TGTGCCAGCAGGGTAAGGGGGGGTTTGAACACTGAAGCTTTCTTT. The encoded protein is CASRVRGGLNTEAFF. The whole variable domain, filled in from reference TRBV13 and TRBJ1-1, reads AAGVIQSPRHLIKEKRETATLKCYPIPRHDTVYWYQQGPGQDPQFLISFYEKMQSDKGSIPDRFSAQQFSDYHSELNMSSLELGDSALYFCASRVRGGLNTEAFFGQGTRLTVV.

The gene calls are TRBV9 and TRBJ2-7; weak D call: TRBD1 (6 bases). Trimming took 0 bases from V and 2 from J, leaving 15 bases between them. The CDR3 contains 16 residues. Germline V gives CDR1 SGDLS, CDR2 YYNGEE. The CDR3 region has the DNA TGTGCCAGCAGCGTAGCTGCGACAGGCCGAACCTACGAGCAGTACTTC. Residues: CASSVAATGRTYEQYF.

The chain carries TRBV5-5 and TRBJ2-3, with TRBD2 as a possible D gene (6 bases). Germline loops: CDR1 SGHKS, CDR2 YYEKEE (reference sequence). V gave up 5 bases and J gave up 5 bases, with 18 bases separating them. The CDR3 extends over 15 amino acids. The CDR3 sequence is CASRPGGMGGDTQYF. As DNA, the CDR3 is TGTGCCAGCAGGCCGGGCGGGATGGGTGGAGATACGCAGTATTTT.

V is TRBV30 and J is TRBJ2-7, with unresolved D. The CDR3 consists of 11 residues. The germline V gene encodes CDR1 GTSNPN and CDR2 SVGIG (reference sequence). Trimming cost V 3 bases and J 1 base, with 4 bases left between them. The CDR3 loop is CAWRHSYEQYF. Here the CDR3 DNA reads TGTGCCTGGAGGCATTCCTACGAGCAGTACTTC.

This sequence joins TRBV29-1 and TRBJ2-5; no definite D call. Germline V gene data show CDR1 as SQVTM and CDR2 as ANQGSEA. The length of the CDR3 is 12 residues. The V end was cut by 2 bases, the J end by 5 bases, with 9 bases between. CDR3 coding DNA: TGCAGCGTTGAATGGCTCGGCGAGACCCAGTACTTC. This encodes CSVEWLGETQYF.

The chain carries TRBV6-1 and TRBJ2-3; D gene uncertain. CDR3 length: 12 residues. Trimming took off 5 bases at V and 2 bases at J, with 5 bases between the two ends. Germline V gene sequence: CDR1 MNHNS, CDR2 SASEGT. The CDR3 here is CASSQHTDTQYF. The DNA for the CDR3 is TGTGCCAGCAGTCAACACACAGATACGCAGTATTTT.

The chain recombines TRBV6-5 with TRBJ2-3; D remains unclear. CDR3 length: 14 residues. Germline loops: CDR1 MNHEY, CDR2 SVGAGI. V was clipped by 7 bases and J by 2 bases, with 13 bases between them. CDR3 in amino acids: CASNSLEPTDTQYF. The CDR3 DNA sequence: TGTGCCAGCAACTCTCTTGAACCCACAGATACGCAGTATTTT.

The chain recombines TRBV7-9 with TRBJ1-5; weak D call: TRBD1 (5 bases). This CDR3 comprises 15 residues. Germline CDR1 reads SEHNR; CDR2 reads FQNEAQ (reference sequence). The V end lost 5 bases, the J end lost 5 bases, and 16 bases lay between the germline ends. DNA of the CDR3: TGTGCCAGCAGCCCCCCGGGGGTTGGGGATCAGCCCCAGCATTTT. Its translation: CASSPPGVGDQPQHF.

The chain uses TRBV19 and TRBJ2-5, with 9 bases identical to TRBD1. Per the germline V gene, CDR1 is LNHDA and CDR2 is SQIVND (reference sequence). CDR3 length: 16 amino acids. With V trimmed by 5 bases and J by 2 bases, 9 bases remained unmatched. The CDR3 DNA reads TGTGCCAGTAGTTCAGGACAGGGGAGGGAACAAGAGACCCAGTACTTC. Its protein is CASSSGQGREQETQYF.

CDR3 sequence reads: CASSQVGAGELFF. The CDR3 DNA is TGCGCCAGCAGCCAAGTAGGAGCCGGGGAGCTGTTTTTT. V is TRBV4-3 and J is TRBJ2-2; no firm D call. With 1 base removed from V and 6 bases from J, the gap between germline ends came to 6 bases. CDR1 is LGHNA, CDR2 YSLEER, per germline. The CDR3 loop spans 13 amino acids.

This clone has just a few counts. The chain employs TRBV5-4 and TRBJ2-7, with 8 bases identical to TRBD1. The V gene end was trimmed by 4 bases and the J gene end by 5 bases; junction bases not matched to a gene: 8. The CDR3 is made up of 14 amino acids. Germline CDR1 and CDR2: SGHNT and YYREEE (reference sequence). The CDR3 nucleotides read TGTGCCAGCAGCCGAGGGACAGGAAAGAACGAGCAGTACTTC. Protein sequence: CASSRGTGKNEQYF. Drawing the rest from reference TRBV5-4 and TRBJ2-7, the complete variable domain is ETGVTQSPTHLIKTRGQQVTLRCSSQSGHNTVSWYQQALGQGPQFIFQYYREEENGRGNFPPRFSGLQFPNYSSELNVNALELDDSALYLCASSRGTGKNEQYFGPGTRLTVT.

CDR3 sequence (DNA): TGTGCCAGCACTGGTGAGGGGGCATGGACTGAAGCTTTCTTT. It codes for CASTGEGAWTEAFF. The chain joins TRBV6-1 to TRBJ1-1; TRBD1 matches 7 bases. CDR3 length: 14 amino acids. V lost 7 bases, J lost 5 bases, and 10 bases stayed unmatched. CDR1 is MNHNS, CDR2 SASEGT, per germline.

The CDR3 sequence is CASSFTGGTYEQYF. CDR3 nucleotides: TGTGCCAGCAGTTTTACAGGGGGAACCTACGAGCAGTACTTC. The genes are TRBV27 and TRBJ2-7, with 8 bases fitting TRBD1. V lost 3 bases and J lost 2; bases outside the gene matches: 3. Looked up from germline, CDR1 is MNHEY and CDR2 is SMNVEV (reference sequence). The CDR3 spans 14 residues.

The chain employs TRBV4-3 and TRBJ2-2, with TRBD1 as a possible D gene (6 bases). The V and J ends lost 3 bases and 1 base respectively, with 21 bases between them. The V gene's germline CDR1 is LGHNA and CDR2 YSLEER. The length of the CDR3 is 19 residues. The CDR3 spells CASSQGYMRQVLNTGELFF. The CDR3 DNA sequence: TGCGCCAGCAGCCAGGGGTATATGCGACAGGTTCTGAACACCGGGGAGCTGTTTTTT.

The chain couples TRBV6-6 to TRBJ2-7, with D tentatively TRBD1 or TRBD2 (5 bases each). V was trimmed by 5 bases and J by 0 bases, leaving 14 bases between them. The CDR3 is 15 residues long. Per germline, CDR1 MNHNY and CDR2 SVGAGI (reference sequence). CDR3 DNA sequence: TGTGCCAGCAGTACTAGTATCAGGGCCTCCTACGAGCAGTACTTC. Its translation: CASSTSIRASYEQYF.